This TCR beta chain stems from a study of patients and donors after allogeneic stem cell transplantation. CDR1 is SNHLY, CDR2 FYNNEI, per germline. Between the trimmed V and J ends, which lost 6 bases and 6 bases, there was a span of 18 bases. The CDR3 is made up of 15 amino acids. TCRdb processed the RT-PCR reads anew with MiXCR; each CDR3 protein has one entry. The sample consists of roughly 880,000 distinct CDR3 sequences, roughly 18% of them appearing once. This chain connects TRBV2 to TRBJ2-1; D assignment may be TRBD1 or TRBD2 (6 bases each). Sequenced input: blood, either unsorted or a sorted T cell fraction (not recorded which). The sequence was collected from a human donor who was either an allogeneic HSCT recipient or a stem cell or donor lymphocyte infusion donor (not recorded which). It is not recorded whose cells these are; they may come from a transplant donor. The CDR3 is CASRINPQGGNEQFF. The CDR3 DNA reads as TGTGCCAGCAGGATAAACCCACAGGGAGGCAATGAGCAGTTCTTC.